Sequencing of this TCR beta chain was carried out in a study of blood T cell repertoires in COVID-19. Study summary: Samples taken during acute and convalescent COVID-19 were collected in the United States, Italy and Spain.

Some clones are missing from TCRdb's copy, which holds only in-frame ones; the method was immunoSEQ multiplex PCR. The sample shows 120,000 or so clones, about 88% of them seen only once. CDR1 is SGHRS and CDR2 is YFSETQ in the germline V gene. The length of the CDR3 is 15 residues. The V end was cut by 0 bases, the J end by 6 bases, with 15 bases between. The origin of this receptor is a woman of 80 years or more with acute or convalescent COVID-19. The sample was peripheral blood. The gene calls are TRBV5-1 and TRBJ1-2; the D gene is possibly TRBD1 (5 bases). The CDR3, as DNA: TGCGCCAGCAGCTTGGCACAGGATGGGGTGGATGGCTACACCTTC. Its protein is CASSLAQDGVDGYTF.